The 8 T cell receptor beta chains listed next were all sequenced from one sample in a study of CD8 T cells in Susac syndrome. RNA totalling about 0.45 to 1 ug underwent reverse transcription with random hexamers. From the immunoSEQ multiplex PCR reads, TCRdb called clonotypes with MiXCR, one entry per CDR3 protein. Here the sample spans 200,000 to 300,000 distinct CDR3 sequences, 90% to 96% being singletons. Input material: CD4+ T cells from PBMCs. The source is a human donor with Susac syndrome.

The table lists this clonotype with a count of one. The rearrangement joins TRBV6-6 to TRBJ2-4, with no clear D. Germline V CDR1 and CDR2: MNHNY, SVGAGI (reference sequence). The CDR3 length is 14 residues. With 2 bases removed from V and 0 bases from J, the gap between germline ends came to 5 bases. The CDR3 protein is CASSYLLAKNIQYF. DNA of the CDR3: TGTGCCAGCAGTTACCTTTTAGCCAAAAACATTCAGTACTTC.

The chain carries TRBV4-1 and TRBJ2-5; D is unclear. Germline V gene lookup returns CDR1 MGHRA and CDR2 YSYEKL. This CDR3 region has 14 residues. The V end was cut by 2 bases, the J end by 0 bases, with 7 bases between. CDR3 protein: CASSQRTNQETQYF. In DNA form, the CDR3 reads TGCGCCAGCAGCCAACGTACCAACCAAGAGACCCAGTACTTC.

The chain recombines TRBV30 with TRBJ1-5; D is undetermined. V lost 1 base and J lost 7, with 11 bases in between. Germline V CDR1 and CDR2: GTSNPN, SVGIG (reference sequence). CDR3 length: 13 amino acids. CDR3 in DNA: TGTGCCTGGAGTGAGAGGGCAGGCCAGCCCCAGCATTTT. Protein: CAWSERAGQPQHF.

The chain combines TRBV20-1 with TRBJ2-5; D might be TRBD2 (7 bases). The CDR3 totals 12 residues. The ends were cut back, 5 bases at V and 6 bases at J, with 13 bases in the middle. The germline V gene has CDR1 DFQATT and CDR2 SNEGSKA (reference sequence). CDR3 sequence reads: CSARGAWKTQYF. CDR3 DNA sequence: TGCAGTGCTCGGGGGGCGTGGAAGACCCAGTACTTC.

The chain carries TRBV6-5 and TRBJ2-1, with D uncertain. The CDR3 is 16 residues long. Germline values: CDR1 MNHEY, CDR2 SVGAGI. Trimming left V 3 bases short and J 0 bases short, with 12 bases between. The CDR3 bases are TGTGCCAGCAGTTATCGAGCGACCAGCTCCTACAATGAGCAGTTCTTC. Its translation is CASSYRATSSYNEQFF.

This clonotype appeared a few times. This sequence joins TRBV11-3 and TRBJ2-2; D is uncertain. The length of the CDR3 is 11 residues. CDR1 and CDR2 from the germline V gene are SGHNT and YENEEA. V was cut by 0 bases and J by 8 bases, with 1 base left in between. Written as DNA, the CDR3 is TGTGCCAGCAGCTTAGAGGGGGAGCTGTTTTTT. Protein product: CASSLEGELFF. The complete variable domain, with remaining parts taken from reference TRBV11-3 and TRBJ2-2, reads EAGVVQSPRYKIIEKKQPVAFWCNPISGHNTLYWYLQNLGQGPELLIRYENEEAVDDSQLPKDRFSAERLKGVDSTLKIQPAELGDSAVYLCASSLEGELFFGEGSRLTVL.

V usage is TRBV24-1 and J usage is TRBJ1-1, with D possibly being TRBD1 (5 bases). The V and J ends lost 7 bases and 13 bases respectively, with 18 bases between them. The CDR3 totals 12 residues. Germline V gene sequence: CDR1 KGHDR, CDR2 SFDVKD. The CDR3 region is CATSGTVNSGFF. The DNA of the CDR3 is TGTGCCACCAGCGGGACGGTGAACAGTGGTTTCTTT.

The chain carries TRBV9 and TRBJ1-1; the D gene is possibly TRBD1 (5 bases). The CDR3 extends over 15 amino acids. The V gene lost 4 bases and the J gene lost 2 bases, with 15 bases spanning the gap. The V gene's germline CDR1 is SGDLS and CDR2 YYNGEE. DNA of the CDR3: TGTGCCAGCAGCCCCCGGGACGGAGATAACACTGAAGCTTTCTTT. Protein sequence: CASSPRDGDNTEAFF. The variable domain in full, with the rest retrieved from reference TRBV9 and TRBJ1-1, is DSGVTQTPKHLITATGQRVTLRCSPRSGDLSVYWYQQSLDQGLQFLIQYYNGEERAKGNILERFSAQQFPDLHSELNLSSLELGDSALYFCASSPRDGDNTEAFFGQGTRLTVV.